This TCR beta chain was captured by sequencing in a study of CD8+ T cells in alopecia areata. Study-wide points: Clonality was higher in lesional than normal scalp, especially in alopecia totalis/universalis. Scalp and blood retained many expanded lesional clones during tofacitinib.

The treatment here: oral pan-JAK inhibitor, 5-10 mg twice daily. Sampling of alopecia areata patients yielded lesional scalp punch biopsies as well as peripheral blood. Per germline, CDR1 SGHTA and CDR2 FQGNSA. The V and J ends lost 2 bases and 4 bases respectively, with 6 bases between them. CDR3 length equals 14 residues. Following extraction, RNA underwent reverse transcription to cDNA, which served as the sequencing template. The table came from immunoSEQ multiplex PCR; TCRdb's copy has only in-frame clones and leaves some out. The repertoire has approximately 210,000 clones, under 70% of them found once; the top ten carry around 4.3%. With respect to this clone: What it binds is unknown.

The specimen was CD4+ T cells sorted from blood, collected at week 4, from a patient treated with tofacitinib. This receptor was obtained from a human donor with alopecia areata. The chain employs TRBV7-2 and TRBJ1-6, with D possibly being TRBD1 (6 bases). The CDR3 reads CASSLRGYNSPLHF. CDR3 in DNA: TGTGCCAGCAGCTTAAGGGGGTATAATTCACCCCTCCACTTT.